The 32 T cell receptor beta chains reported below all come from one sample, sequenced in a study of T cell responses to AZD1222 COVID-19 vaccine. Assay used: immunoSEQ multiplex PCR; TCRdb lists only in-frame clones, some missing. In the table there are about 110,000 clones, about 85% of which are singletons. This specimen consisted of peripheral blood, obtained on day 0 of AZD1222 vaccination. All receptors derive from an adult in good health.

The chain couples TRBV5-1 to TRBJ2-5, with TRBD2 identical over 11 bases. Germline V gene lookup returns CDR1 SGHRS and CDR2 YFSETQ. Losses at the gene ends were 4 bases for V and 2 bases for J; bases not matched to a gene: 4. This CDR3 is 15 amino acids long. The CDR3 protein is CASSEGTSGQETQYF. CDR3 nucleotides: TGCGCCAGCAGCGAGGGGACTAGCGGTCAAGAGACCCAGTACTTC.

The V gene is TRBV29-1, the J gene TRBJ1-1; D unclear. The CDR3 has 13 amino acids. Deletions cut 4 bases from V and 0 bases from J, with 9 bases between. CDR1 SQVTM and CDR2 ANQGSEA come from the germline V gene. The CDR3 bases are TGCAGCGTTGGGGGTCAGATGAACACTGAAGCTTTCTTT. It encodes CSVGGQMNTEAFF.

The chain employs TRBV5-1 and TRBJ2-6; 10 nucleotides match TRBD2. The CDR3 length is 17 residues. J gave up 2 bases and V 0 bases, and 2 bases lay outside the gene matches. CDR1 and CDR2 from the germline V gene are SGHRS and YFSETQ. The CDR3 here is CASSLVLAGAGANVLTF. The CDR3 region has the DNA TGCGCCAGCAGCTTGGTTCTAGCGGGAGCTGGGGCCAACGTCCTGACTTTC.

CDR3 sequence reads: CASSVRPGQGTSGELFF. DNA of the CDR3: TGTGCCAGCAGCGTGCGACCGGGACAGGGGACTTCCGGGGAGCTGTTTTTT. This chain connects TRBV9 to TRBJ2-2; 10 bases line up with TRBD1. V lost 2 bases, J lost 6 bases, and 10 bases stayed unmatched. Per germline, CDR1 SGDLS and CDR2 YYNGEE. The CDR3 contains 17 residues. The full variable domain, rest sourced from reference TRBV9 and TRBJ2-2, is DSGVTQTPKHLITATGQRVTLRCSPRSGDLSVYWYQQSLDQGLQFLIQYYNGEERAKGNILERFSAQQFPDLHSELNLSSLELGDSALYFCASSVRPGQGTSGELFFGEGSRLTVL.

J is TRBJ2-7 and V is TRBV29-1, with 11 positions matching TRBD2. This CDR3 is 15 amino acids long. Trimming at V came to 4 bases and at J to 0 bases, leaving 5 bases not matched to a gene. Germline V gene data show CDR1 as SQVTM and CDR2 as ANQGSEA. The CDR3 sequence is CSVVDTSGSSYEQYF. The DNA for the CDR3 is TGCAGCGTTGTCGATACTAGCGGGAGCTCCTACGAGCAGTACTTC.

The V call is TRBV29-1, the J call TRBJ2-1; D possibly corresponds to TRBD1 (6 bases). V shed 4 bases and J shed 7 bases, with 20 bases lying between them. The V gene's germline CDR1 is SQVTM and CDR2 ANQGSEA. CDR3 length: 15 amino acids. CDR3 region: CSVGTLGGLMNEQFF. CDR3 nucleotide sequence: TGCAGCGTTGGAACTCTAGGGGGTCTTATGAATGAGCAGTTCTTC.

The chain couples TRBV25-1 to TRBJ1-1, with D possibly TRBD1 on 5 matching bases. The germline V gene has CDR1 MGHDK and CDR2 SYGVNS. V was clipped by 1 base and J by 6 bases, with 12 bases between them. The CDR3 covers 14 residues. The CDR3 DNA sequence: TGTGCCAGCAGTGAATTTCACCGGGGCGCTGAAGCTTTCTTT. This translates into CASSEFHRGAEAFF.

The chain employs TRBV9 and TRBJ2-6, with D uncertain. From germline, CDR1 is SGDLS and CDR2 YYNGEE. Trimming pared 0 bases from V and 0 bases from J, leaving 7 bases between. CDR3 length: 16 residues. The chain's CDR3 is CASSVDGNSGANVLTF. The DNA for the CDR3 is TGTGCCAGCAGCGTAGATGGCAACTCTGGGGCCAACGTCCTGACTTTC.

The V gene is TRBV28, the J gene TRBJ1-5; D remains unclear. Trimming left V 6 bases short and J 4 bases short, with 13 bases between. The germline V gene encodes CDR1 MDHEN and CDR2 SYDVKM. The CDR3 extends over 14 amino acids. CDR3 sequence (DNA): TGTGCCAGCAGCCCCCCAGGATTTAATCAGCCCCAGCATTTT. Translating it yields CASSPPGFNQPQHF. Full variable domain (missing parts from reference TRBV28 and TRBJ1-5): DVKVTQSSRYLVKRTGEKVFLECVQDMDHENMFWYRQDPGLGLRLIYFSYDVKMKEKGDIPEGYSVSREKKERFSLILESASTNQTSMYLCASSPPGFNQPQHFGDGTRLSIL.

The V and J genes are TRBV6-6 and TRBJ2-1; D not certain. V dropped 3 bases and J dropped 7 bases, with 10 bases sitting between them. Germline assignment: CDR1 MNHNY and CDR2 SVGAGI (reference sequence). The CDR3 sequence is 13 residues long. CDR3 bases: TGTGCCAGCAGTTATCATTTGCTAAATGAGCAGTTCTTC. The encoded protein is CASSYHLLNEQFF.

Concerning this clone: This same CDR3 is encoded by further DNA sequences in the sample. The chain couples TRBV7-3 to TRBJ1-5, with a weak D call TRBD1 (5 bases). The CDR3 consists of 14 residues. V lost 2 bases and J lost 2, with 7 bases in between. Germline V gene data show CDR1 as SGHTA and CDR2 as FQGTGA. The chain's CDR3 is CASSLGGGNQPQHF. CDR3 nucleotide sequence: TGTGCCAGCAGCTTAGGAGGGGGCAATCAGCCCCAGCATTTT. The entire variable domain, with the rest obtained from reference TRBV7-3 and TRBJ1-5, is as follows: GAGVSQTPSNKVTEKGKYVELRCDPISGHTALYWYRQSLGQGPEFLIYFQGTGAADDSGLPNDRFFAVRPEGSVSTLKIQRTERGDSAVYLCASSLGGGNQPQHFGDGTRLSIL.

V gene TRBV28 combines with J gene TRBJ1-4; no definite D call. Germline V gives CDR1 MDHEN, CDR2 SYDVKM. Trimming cost V 4 bases and J 5 bases, with 14 bases left between them. The CDR3 totals 15 residues. The CDR3 DNA reads as TGTGCCAGCAGTTCTAACCGGGTTCCGAATGAAAAACTGTTTTTT. Protein sequence: CASSSNRVPNEKLFF. The whole variable domain, remainder taken from reference TRBV28 and TRBJ1-4, is DVKVTQSSRYLVKRTGEKVFLECVQDMDHENMFWYRQDPGLGLRLIYFSYDVKMKEKGDIPEGYSVSREKKERFSLILESASTNQTSMYLCASSSNRVPNEKLFFGSGTQLSVL.

This clone was observed a few times. This rearrangement joins TRBV5-1 to TRBJ1-3; 9 bases fit TRBD1. Germline CDR1 and CDR2: SGHRS and YFSETQ. This CDR3 region has 17 residues. The ends lost 3 bases at V and 0 bases at J; junction bases unmatched: 7. CDR3 sequence reads: CASSSARTGVSGNTIYF. Written as DNA, the CDR3 is TGCGCCAGCAGCTCGGCGCGGACAGGGGTCTCTGGAAACACCATATATTTT.

The chain has TRBV12-3 or TRBV12-4 and TRBJ2-2, with no clear D. CDR3 length equals 13 residues. V was cut by 2 bases and J by 6 bases, with 7 bases left in between. The DNA for the CDR3 is TGTGCCAGCAGTTTATTTGGAGCCGGGGAGCTGTTTTTT. It encodes CASSLFGAGELFF.

The V gene is TRBV18, the J gene TRBJ1-4, with TRBD1 identical over 12 bases. The CDR3 runs to 15 residues. With V trimmed by 3 bases and J by 8 bases, 4 bases remained unmatched. Per germline, CDR1 KGHSH and CDR2 LQKENI. The CDR3: CASSPSGTGGEKLFF. The CDR3 DNA is TGTGCCAGCTCACCTTCCGGGACAGGGGGCGAAAAACTGTTTTTT.

The V and J genes are TRBV6-2 or TRBV6-3 and TRBJ1-6; tentatively, D is TRBD1 (5 bases). Trimming pared 6 bases from V and 10 bases from J, leaving 22 bases between. The V gene's germline CDR1 is MNHEY and CDR2 SVGEGT. The CDR3 is made up of 16 amino acids. DNA for the CDR3: TGTGCCAGCAGCCCCTCCCCAACGGGGGGAATATCACCCCTCCACTTT. Translated: CASSPSPTGGISPLHF.

This chain connects TRBV19 to TRBJ1-1; D is unclear. Between the trimmed V and J ends, which lost 7 bases and 0 bases, there was a span of 15 bases. CDR1 and CDR2 (germline): LNHDA, SQIVND (reference sequence). The CDR3 covers 15 residues. The CDR3, as DNA: TGTGCCAGTAACTCAGGACGGTCGATGAACACTGAAGCTTTCTTT. Amino acids: CASNSGRSMNTEAFF.

The chain uses TRBV7-2 and TRBJ2-1; TRBD2 matches at 7 bases. CDR1 is SGHTA and CDR2 is FQGNSA in the germline V gene. V was pared by 1 base and J by 5 bases, with 5 bases of the junction left unmatched. This CDR3 has 15 residues. CDR3 nucleotides: TGTGCCAGCAGCTTAGAGGTAGCGGGTAACAATGAGCAGTTCTTC. Protein: CASSLEVAGNNEQFF.

This chain connects TRBV7-9 to TRBJ2-3; D unclear. Germline V gene lookup returns CDR1 SEHNR and CDR2 FQNEAQ (reference sequence). With 4 bases removed from V and 2 bases from J, the gap between germline ends came to 13 bases. This CDR3 is built from 15 residues. The CDR3 DNA reads TGTGCCAGCAGCTCACGCAATATATACACAGATACGCAGTATTTT. This encodes CASSSRNIYTDTQYF.

The rearrangement joins TRBV19 to TRBJ1-2, with D uncertain. The CDR3 has 16 residues. Per germline, CDR1 LNHDA and CDR2 SQIVND (reference sequence). V lost 2 bases to trimming and J lost 3 bases, with 16 bases between them. The CDR3 protein is CASSIRSNSVDYGYTF. CDR3 in DNA: TGTGCCAGTAGTATAAGGTCCAACAGCGTCGACTATGGCTACACCTTC.

J is TRBJ2-7 and V is TRBV30; 8 nucleotides match TRBD2. The CDR3 is 16 residues long. With V trimmed by 0 bases and J by 1 base, 8 bases remained unmatched. Germline CDR1 and CDR2: GTSNPN and SVGIG (reference sequence). The CDR3, as DNA: TGTGCCTGGAGTGTACCCGCGGGGGGAAGGTCCTACGAGCAGTACTTC. Its protein is CAWSVPAGGRSYEQYF.

The gene calls are TRBV7-2 and TRBJ1-2; 8 nucleotides agree with TRBD1. The CDR3 spans 14 residues. CDR1 is SGHTA, CDR2 FQGNSA, per germline. Losses at the gene ends were 8 bases for V and 8 bases for J; bases not matched to a gene: 13. CDR3 DNA sequence: TGTGCCAGCGGAGCCCAGGGGGCCCGTTGGGGCTACACCTTC. As protein: CASGAQGARWGYTF.

The J gene is TRBJ1-4, the V gene TRBV6-1; tentatively, D is TRBD1 (5 bases). V lost 0 bases and J lost 6, with 14 bases in between. The CDR3 totals 16 residues. Germline CDR1 MNHNS, CDR2 SASEGT. CDR3 nucleotide sequence: TGTGCCAGCAGTGAAGCAGGGACCCCGGGAGATGAAAAACTGTTTTTT. This gives the protein CASSEAGTPGDEKLFF.

The chain links TRBV7-3 to TRBJ2-7; 7 positions agree with TRBD2. The trim removed 1 base at V and 0 bases at J, leaving 0 bases unmatched. CDR1 and CDR2 from the germline V gene are SGHTA and FQGTGA. CDR3 length equals 14 residues. The CDR3 here is CASSLSGGSYEQYF. The DNA of the CDR3 is TGTGCCAGCAGCTTAAGCGGGGGCTCCTACGAGCAGTACTTC. Full variable domain (rest looked up from reference TRBV7-3 and TRBJ2-7): GAGVSQTPSNKVTEKGKYVELRCDPISGHTALYWYRQSLGQGPEFLIYFQGTGAADDSGLPNDRFFAVRPEGSVSTLKIQRTERGDSAVYLCASSLSGGSYEQYFGPGTRLTVT.

The V gene is TRBV9, the J gene TRBJ2-2, with D perhaps matching TRBD1 or TRBD2 (6 bases each). Germline values: CDR1 SGDLS, CDR2 YYNGEE. The CDR3 covers 16 residues. With 0 bases removed from V and 5 bases from J, the gap between germline ends came to 14 bases. The CDR3 region has the DNA TGTGCCAGCAGCGTAGTAGCGGACAGAGCGACCGGGGAGCTGTTTTTT. The encoded protein is CASSVVADRATGELFF.

The J gene is TRBJ2-3, the V gene TRBV7-6, with 9 bases aligning to TRBD2. This CDR3 spans 15 amino acids. The germline V gene encodes CDR1 SGHVS and CDR2 FNYEAQ. V was pared by 6 bases and J by 6 bases, with 10 bases of the junction left unmatched. This CDR3 is CASRVSGGSTDTQYF. The CDR3 DNA is TGTGCCAGCAGGGTTAGCGGGGGTTCAACGGATACGCAGTATTTT.

The rearrangement joins TRBV18 to TRBJ1-4, with D perhaps TRBD1 (5 bases). The V gene's germline CDR1 is KGHSH and CDR2 LQKENI. V shed 5 bases and J shed 8 bases, with 12 bases lying between them. The CDR3 spans 13 residues. The CDR3 sequence is CASSDRRGEKLFF. The CDR3 DNA reads TGTGCCAGCTCAGATCGAAGGGGAGAAAAACTGTTTTTT.

The chain carries TRBV14 and TRBJ2-1; D gene unclear. CDR3 length: 15 amino acids. V was shortened by 0 bases and J by 10 bases, with 16 bases between the two germline ends. Germline V gene lookup returns CDR1 SGHDN and CDR2 FVKESK. The CDR3 coding sequence is TGTGCCAGCAGCCAAGATGGGAAAGGCCCCATGGAGCAGTTCTTC. Protein product: CASSQDGKGPMEQFF. Full variable domain (remainder filled in from reference TRBV14 and TRBJ2-1): EAGVTQFPSHSVIEKGQTVTLRCDPISGHDNLYWYRRVMGKEIKFLLHFVKESKQDESGMPNNRFLAERTGGTYSTLKVQPAELEDSGVYFCASSQDGKGPMEQFFGPGTRLTVL.

The chain employs TRBV29-1 and TRBJ1-2; tentative D call: TRBD1 (5 bases). V gave up 7 bases and J gave up 4 bases, with 16 bases separating them. The CDR3 runs 13 residues. CDR1 is SQVTM, CDR2 ANQGSEA, per germline. The CDR3 reads CSDTQGSAYGYTF. The CDR3 nucleotides are TGCAGCGACACGCAGGGCTCCGCCTATGGCTACACCTTC.

This clone has more than one count but fewer than ten. The chain links TRBV7-3 to TRBJ2-1; a possible D gene is TRBD1 (6 bases). Per the germline V gene, CDR1 is SGHTA and CDR2 is FQGTGA. The V end was cut by 0 bases, the J end by 4 bases, with 10 bases between. This CDR3 comprises 15 residues. The CDR3 loop is CASSLTGADYNEQFF. The CDR3 coding sequence is TGTGCCAGCAGCTTAACGGGGGCGGATTACAATGAGCAGTTCTTC. Filled out from reference TRBV7-3 and TRBJ2-1, the complete variable domain reads GAGVSQTPSNKVTEKGKYVELRCDPISGHTALYWYRQSLGQGPEFLIYFQGTGAADDSGLPNDRFFAVRPEGSVSTLKIQRTERGDSAVYLCASSLTGADYNEQFFGPGTRLTVL.

As to this clone: Other DNA sequences of this sample code for an identical CDR3. The rearrangement joins TRBV5-5 to TRBJ1-1; no clear D gene. Looked up from germline, CDR1 is SGHKS and CDR2 is YYEKEE (reference sequence). This CDR3 region has 12 residues. V was clipped by 4 bases and J by 1 base, with 5 bases between them. CDR3 DNA: TGTGCCAGCAGCCTGACGAACACTGAAGCTTTCTTT. Amino acid sequence: CASSLTNTEAFF.

This clone was found once. The genes are TRBV2 and TRBJ1-4; possible D gene TRBD1, 6 bases. The CDR3 consists of 16 residues. V lost 6 bases, J lost 0 bases, and 14 bases lay in between. Germline CDR1 SNHLY, CDR2 FYNNEI. CDR3 DNA sequence: TGTGCCAGCAGCGTTACAGGGAGCGCAACTAATGAAAAACTGTTTTTT. Translated, it gives CASSVTGSATNEKLFF.